This T cell receptor beta chain originates from a study of blood T cell repertoires in COVID-19. Study summary: In each case, the material was cDNA or gDNA derived from T cells, B-cell-depleted T cells, or PBMCs.

Trimming pared 4 bases from V and 5 bases from J, leaving 15 bases between. From germline, CDR1 is SEHNR and CDR2 FQNEAQ (reference sequence). The CDR3 contains 14 residues. The table came from immunoSEQ multiplex PCR; TCRdb's copy has only in-frame clones and leaves some out. The sample has 90,000 to 120,000 clones; about four fifths are singletons. The sequenced sample consisted of peripheral blood. The V gene is TRBV7-9, the J gene TRBJ2-7, with D possibly being TRBD1 (5 bases). This TCR derives from a human donor in a cohort sampled during active COVID-19. The CDR3 region is CASSSQGRANEQYF. CDR3 DNA: TGTGCCAGCAGCTCTCAGGGTCGGGCAAACGAGCAGTACTTC.